This TCR beta chain stems from a study of CD8+CD57+ T cells in acquired aplastic anemia. Overall study context: DNA from sorted CD4+ and CD8+ cells averaged about 3.2 ug.

CDR3 length: 15 amino acids. Germline V gene sequence: CDR1 SEHNR, CDR2 FQNEAQ (reference sequence). Findings and limits, study-wide: Any difference that existed in CD8+ Simpson's diversity between patients and controls was not significant. Overlapping CD8+ CDR3 repertoires of patients and controls contained roughly 27 shared sequences.

On this clonotype itself: As yet, its antigen is unknown. Its ends do not fully match the called genes, so a read error is possible.

Profiles of TCR beta VDJ and CDR3 were generated from a genomic DNA template. TCRdb reprocessed the reads via MiXCR and lists one record per CDR3 protein. This table has roughly 80,000 distinct CDR3 sequences, under 80% appearing once. By flow cytometry, patients selected for sequencing had shown an expansion of CD8+CD57+ cells. The chain carries TRBV7-9 and TRBJ1-3; 7 bases match TRBD1. Sequenced material: sorted CD4+, CD8+, or CD8+CD57+ T cells (not recorded which) from PBMCs. This receptor was taken from a human donor with aplastic anemia. CDR3 sequence (DNA): TGTGCCAGCGGCTTAATAGGGGGCATTGGAAACACCATATATTTT. It specifies CASGLIGGIGNTIYF.